The 23 T cell receptor beta chains listed next were all sequenced from one sample in a study of tumor-infiltrating lymphocytes in primary liver carcinoma. Without any cell sorting, roughly 18-34 mg of bulk tissue yielded co-extracted RNA and DNA. TCR beta cDNA was made from approximately 540 ng total RNA with a constant-region primer. Sequencing libraries for TCR beta derived from three nested multiplex PCR rounds that used slightly modified ARM-PCR. Both of the initial two PCR rounds ran for about 9 cycles and employed TRBV1-TRBV30 forward primers alongside a C-beta reverse primer. TCRdb re-derived calls from the multiplex PCR reads in MiXCR, one entry per CDR3 protein. The table has 50,000 to 70,000 distinct CDR3 sequences, about three quarters seen once. What was sequenced was liver tumor tissue from sampling region 2. Indicated subset: tumor region T2, inferior pole. Every receptor here comes from a man aged 40-55 years with primary liver carcinoma and hepatitis B virus infection.

With regard to this clonotype: Compared with germline, one end of the junction differs, possibly owing to a read error. The rearrangement uses TRBV29-1 and TRBJ1-1, with no clear D. From germline, CDR1 is SQVTM and CDR2 ANQGSEA. CDR3 length equals 15 residues. The CDR3 region has the DNA TGCAGAGTTGGATCCGGGTGGGGTATGAACACTGAAGCCTTCTTT. This sequence encodes CRVGSGWGMNTEAFF. The variable domain in full, with the rest retrieved from reference TRBV29-1 and TRBJ1-1, is SAVISQKPSRDICQRGTSLTIQCQVDSQVTMMFWYRQQPGQSLTLIATANQGSEATYESGFVIDKFPISRPNLTFSTLTVSNMSPEDSSIYLCRVGSGWGMNTEAFFGQGTRLTVV.

Comments on this clonotype: Being one base from a much bigger clone, this may be a read error. This chain joins TRBV19 and TRBJ1-5; D is unresolved. This CDR3 comprises 15 residues. The germline V gene has CDR1 LNHDA and CDR2 SQIVND (reference sequence). In DNA, the CDR3 is TGTGCCAGTAGTATAGGGGGTGATAGCAATCAGTCCCAGCATTTT. Protein sequence: CASSIGGDSNQSQHF.

A note on this clonotype: One end of the junction is discordant with germline, which a read error may explain. The chain couples TRBV29-1 to TRBJ2-2; maybe TRBD1 (6 bases). The CDR3 spans 16 residues. The V gene's germline CDR1 is SQVTM and CDR2 ANQGSEA. The CDR3 loop is CSVEGLNRVGTGELFF. The CDR3 bases are TGTAGCGTTGAAGGGTTGAACAGGGTGGGCACCGGGGAGTTGTTTTTT.

About this clonotype itself: At one end the junction does not follow the germline gene, possibly because of a read error. The gene calls are TRBV6-5 and TRBJ2-7; 13 bases align to TRBD2. The CDR3 sequence is 14 residues long. Germline CDR1 reads MNHEY; CDR2 reads SVGAGI. DNA of the CDR3: TGTGTCAGCATGAGACTAGCGGGAGGTGGCGAGCAGTACTTC. Translating it yields CVSMRLAGGGEQYF.

The chain joins TRBV7-2 to TRBJ2-7, with TRBD2 identical over 8 bases. Germline CDR1 is SGHTA and CDR2 is FQGNSA. This CDR3 region has 13 residues. With V trimmed by 8 bases and J by 4 bases, 7 bases remained unmatched. As DNA, the CDR3 is TGTGCCAGCTGCTCGAGACTAGCGTACGAGCAGTACTTC. It translates to CASCSRLAYEQYF.

Judged by abundance, this clonotype is large. The rearrangement links TRBV4-1 to TRBJ2-3; the match to TRBD2 covers 10 bases. Per germline, CDR1 MGHRA and CDR2 YSYEKL. Trimming took 3 bases from V and 6 from J; bases not matched to a gene: 15. This CDR3 is built from 18 residues. The chain's CDR3 is CASSQTIALAGVTDTQYF. In nucleotides, the CDR3 is TGCGCCAGCAGCCAGACCATTGCCCTAGCGGGAGTCACCGATACGCAGTATTTT.

Remarks on this clonotype: The CDR3 does not end in the conserved phenylalanine or tryptophan, so this is likely a read error. The limits of the CDR3 on the DNA are not certain, so only TCRdb's listed CDR3 is given. This chain links TRBV6-1 with TRBJ2-7; the D call TRBD1 from the table was never checked on the DNA. The CDR3 length equals 14 residues, ends included. CDR1 is MNHNS and CDR2 is SASEGT in the germline V gene. The CDR3 sequence is CASKAGQGITKDYI.

The genes are TRBV11-2 and TRBJ2-2; possibly TRBD1 or TRBD2 for D (5 bases each). The CDR3 contains 15 residues. The germline V gene has CDR1 SGHAT and CDR2 FQNNGV. The V end lost 3 bases, the J end lost 8 bases, and 16 bases lay between the germline ends. CDR3 protein: CASSFGGSNAGELFF. The CDR3 DNA follows: TGTGCCAGCAGCTTTGGGGGATCGAACGCTGGGGAGCTGTTTTTT. The entire variable domain, with the rest obtained from reference TRBV11-2 and TRBJ2-2, is as follows: EAGVAQSPRYKIIEKRQSVAFWCNPISGHATLYWYQQILGQGPKLLIQFQNNGVVDDSQLPKDRFSAERLKGVDSTLKIQPAKLEDSAVYLCASSFGGSNAGELFFGEGSRLTVL.

This clonotype appeared many times. The V and J genes are TRBV11-2 and TRBJ2-5; TRBD2 aligns across 10 bases. The CDR3 has 14 amino acids. The V gene's germline CDR1 is SGHAT and CDR2 FQNNGV. The V segment lost 4 bases and the J segment 7 bases; nucleotides outside the gene matches: 6. CDR3 residues: CASSSASGSRTQYF. CDR3 in DNA: TGTGCCAGCAGCTCAGCTAGCGGGAGTAGGACCCAGTACTTC. Variable domain in full (rest from reference TRBV11-2 and TRBJ2-5): EAGVAQSPRYKIIEKRQSVAFWCNPISGHATLYWYQQILGQGPKLLIQFQNNGVVDDSQLPKDRFSAERLKGVDSTLKIQPAKLEDSAVYLCASSSASGSRTQYFGPGTRLLVL.

Points on this clonotype: One end of the junction is discordant with germline, which a read error may explain. V is TRBV6-2 or TRBV6-3 and J is TRBJ1-3, with D possibly TRBD1 on 5 matching bases. This CDR3 has 15 residues. Germline V gene data show CDR1 as MNHEY and CDR2 as SVGEGT. The CDR3 sequence: CASSYSGPWSDTIFF. The CDR3 nucleotides are TGTGCCAGCAGTTACTCAGGGCCGTGGTCGGACACCATATTTTTT.

About this clonotype: The junction departs from germline at one end; a sequencing error may be responsible. The chain has TRBV11-3 and TRBJ2-6; D perhaps matches TRBD1 (5 bases). Germline V lookup: CDR1 SGHNT, CDR2 YENEEA. The CDR3 sequence is 16 residues long. The CDR3, as DNA: TGTGCTAGCATCTCGACAGTACAGTCTGGGGCCAACGTCCTGACTTTC. As protein: CASISTVQSGANVLTF.

As for this clonotype: Sequence at one end of the junction differs from germline and may be a read error. The V and J genes are TRBV6-1 and TRBJ2-5; weak D call: TRBD1 (6 bases). The CDR3 is made up of 15 amino acids. The germline V gene has CDR1 MNHNS and CDR2 SASEGT. The CDR3 coding sequence is TGTGTCAGCAGTGAGGCGCTTCAGGGGTGGAAGACCCAGTACTTC. It yields the protein CVSSEALQGWKTQYF.

With respect to this clonotype: The final CDR3 position lacks the conserved phenylalanine or tryptophan, pointing to a likely read error. The rearrangement uses TRBV28 and TRBJ1-6; D may be TRBD1 (5 bases). Germline assignment: CDR1 MDHEN and CDR2 SYDVKM. The CDR3 has 13 amino acids. The DNA of the CDR3 is TGTGCCAGCAGTCCGGGGGGAAATTCACCACTCCACTAT. It specifies CASSPGGNSPLHY.

As concerns this clonotype: Given the absence of the conserved phenylalanine or tryptophan at the CDR3 end, a read error is likely. Because the CDR3's place on the DNA is in doubt, the DNA is left out and the CDR3 is given as listed by TCRdb. J is TRBJ2-5 and V is TRBV11-1; the table's D call TRBD1 went unverified against the DNA. The CDR3 contains 14 residues when both ends are counted. Per germline, CDR1 SGHAT and CDR2 FQDESV (reference sequence). CDR3: CASSGQVEVETKYS.

A note on this clonotype: A junction end diverges from the germline sequence, so it may reflect a read error. The chain is built from TRBV19 and TRBJ1-1; D may be TRBD1 (5 bases). Germline V gene data show CDR1 as LNHDA and CDR2 as SQIVND (reference sequence). The CDR3 is 15 residues long. The CDR3, as DNA: TGTGCCGGTAGTATCGGGCAGGGTGTAAGGACTGAAGCTTTCTTT. Amino acids: CAGSIGQGVRTEAFF.

V is TRBV11-2 and J is TRBJ2-1, with D tentatively TRBD1 (6 bases). Germline CDR1 is SGHAT and CDR2 is FQNNGV. This CDR3 is 15 amino acids long. Trimming pared 7 bases from V and 8 bases from J, leaving 21 bases between. CDR3 protein: CASNSGTRVKDEQFF. The CDR3 nucleotides are TGTGCCAGCAACTCCGGGACACGGGTTAAAGATGAGCAGTTCTTC.

There are a few counts of this clonotype. The chain recombines TRBV20-1 with TRBJ2-5; D possibly corresponds to TRBD1 (6 bases). Between the trimmed V and J ends, which lost 6 bases and 2 bases, there was a span of 22 bases. The CDR3 is made up of 16 amino acids. Germline CDR1 DFQATT, CDR2 SNEGSKA (reference sequence). CDR3 sequence: CSADPVDGTPQETQYF. The CDR3 nucleotides read TGCAGTGCCGATCCGGTCGATGGGACACCACAAGAGACCCAGTACTTC.

The CDR3 reads CASSPYRGLLNTEAFF. DNA for the CDR3: TGTGCCAGCAGCCCATACAGGGGTTTGCTGAACACTGAAGCTTTCTTT. The chain couples TRBV11-2 to TRBJ1-1; 7 nucleotides agree with TRBD1. The CDR3 spans 16 residues. The V segment lost 5 bases and the J segment 0 bases; nucleotides outside the gene matches: 9. CDR1 and CDR2 (germline): SGHAT, FQNNGV.

Comments on this clonotype: The junction and the germline gene differ at one end; a read error may be behind it. J is TRBJ1-3 and V is TRBV6-5; no clear D gene. Germline assignment: CDR1 MNHEY and CDR2 SVGAGI. The CDR3 runs to 14 residues. The CDR3 sequence: CAISYISSGNTIYF. CDR3 DNA: TGTGCCATCAGTTACATCAGCTCCGGAAACACCATATATTTT.

Concerning this clonotype itself: Without the conserved terminal phenylalanine or tryptophan, this CDR3 likely stems from a read error. The chain employs TRBV29-1 and TRBJ1-1, with 7 bases lining up with TRBD1. The CDR3 sequence is 13 residues long. Germline V lookup: CDR1 SQVTM, CDR2 ANQGSEA. The CDR3 spells CSVSGQQNTEAFL. For the CDR3, the DNA is TGCAGTGTATCGGGACAGCAGAACACTGAAGCTTTCTTA.

This clonotype was recorded once. Since no conserved phenylalanine or tryptophan closes the CDR3, a read error is the likely cause. The chain recombines TRBV6-5 with TRBJ2-2, with 9 positions matching TRBD2. V lost 8 bases to trimming and J lost 4 bases; unmatched junction nucleotides: 8. This CDR3 has 15 residues. Looked up from germline, CDR1 is MNHEY and CDR2 is SVGAGI. The DNA for the CDR3 is TGTGCCAGCGGTTCAGCGGGAGGAGGCACCGGGGAGCTGTTTTTA. As protein: CASGSAGGGTGELFL.

Comment on this clonotype: One end of the junction is discordant with germline, which a read error may explain. The gene calls are TRBV11-2 and TRBJ1-4; no clear D gene. Germline V gene data show CDR1 as SGHAT and CDR2 as FQNNGV. The CDR3 covers 16 residues. This CDR3 is CTSSKSPGGTNERQFF. CDR3 coding DNA: TGTACCAGCAGCAAGTCTCCAGGAGGAACAAATGAAAGACAGTTTTTT.

Note on this clonotype: The final CDR3 position lacks the conserved phenylalanine or tryptophan, pointing to a likely read error. Because the CDR3's place on the DNA is in doubt, the DNA is left out and the CDR3 is given as listed by TCRdb. The J gene is TRBJ2-5, the V gene TRBV7-8; the table's D call, TRBD1, was not checked against the DNA. Termini included, the CDR3 measures 14 amino acids. The germline V gene encodes CDR1 SGHVS and CDR2 FQNEAQ. CDR3 loop: CASNRDRGIETQYL.